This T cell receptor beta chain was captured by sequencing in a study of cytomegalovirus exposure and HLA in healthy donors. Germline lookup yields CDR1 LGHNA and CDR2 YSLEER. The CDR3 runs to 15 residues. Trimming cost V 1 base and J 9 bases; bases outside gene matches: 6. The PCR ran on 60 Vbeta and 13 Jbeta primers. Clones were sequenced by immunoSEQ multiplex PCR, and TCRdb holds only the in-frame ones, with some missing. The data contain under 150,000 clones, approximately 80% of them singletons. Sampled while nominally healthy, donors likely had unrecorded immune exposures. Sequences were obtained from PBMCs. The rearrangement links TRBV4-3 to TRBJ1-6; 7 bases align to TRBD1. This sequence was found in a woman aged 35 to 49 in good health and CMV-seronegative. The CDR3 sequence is CASSQGSGGSSPLHF. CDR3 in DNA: TGCGCCAGCAGCCAAGGTTCAGGGGGAAGTTCACCCCTCCACTTT.